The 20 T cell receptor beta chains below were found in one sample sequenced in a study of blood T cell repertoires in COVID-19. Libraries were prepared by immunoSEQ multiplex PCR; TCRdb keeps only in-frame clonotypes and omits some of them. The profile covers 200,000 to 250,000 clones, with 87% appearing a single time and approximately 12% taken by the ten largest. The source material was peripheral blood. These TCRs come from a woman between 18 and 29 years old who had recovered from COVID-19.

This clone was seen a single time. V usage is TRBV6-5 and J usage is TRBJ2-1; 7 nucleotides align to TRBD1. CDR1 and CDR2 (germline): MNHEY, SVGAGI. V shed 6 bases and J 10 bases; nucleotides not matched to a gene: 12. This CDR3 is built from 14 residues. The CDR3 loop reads CASSLRQGVREQFF. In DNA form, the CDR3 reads TGTGCCAGCAGCCTTAGGCAGGGGGTGAGGGAGCAGTTCTTC.

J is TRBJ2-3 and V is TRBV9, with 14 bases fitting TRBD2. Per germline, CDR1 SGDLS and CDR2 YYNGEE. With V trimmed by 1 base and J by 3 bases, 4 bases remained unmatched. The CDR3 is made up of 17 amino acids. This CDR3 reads CASSVQGTSGSTDTQYF. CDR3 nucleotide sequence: TGTGCCAGCAGCGTACAGGGGACTAGCGGGAGTACAGATACGCAGTATTTT.

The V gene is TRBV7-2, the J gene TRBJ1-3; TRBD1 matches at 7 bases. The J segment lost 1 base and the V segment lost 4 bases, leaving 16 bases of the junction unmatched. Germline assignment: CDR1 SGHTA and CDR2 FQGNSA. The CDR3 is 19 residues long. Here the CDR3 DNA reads TGTGCCAGCAGCTCCAAAGATTACAGCAACAGGGGATCTGGAAACACCATATATTTT. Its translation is CASSSKDYSNRGSGNTIYF.

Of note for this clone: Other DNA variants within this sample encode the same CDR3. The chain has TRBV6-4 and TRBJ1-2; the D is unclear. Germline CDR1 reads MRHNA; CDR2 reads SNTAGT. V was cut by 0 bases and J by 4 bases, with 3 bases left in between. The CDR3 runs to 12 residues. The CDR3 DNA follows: TGTGCCAGCAGTGACTCCCGCTATGGCTACACCTTC. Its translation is CASSDSRYGYTF.

The CDR3 nucleotides read TGTGCCAGCAGTTTTTCGGACTACTCCATTCAGTACTTC. It encodes CASSFSDYSIQYF. The chain joins TRBV12-3 or TRBV12-4 to TRBJ2-4; D might be TRBD2 (6 bases). The CDR3 spans 13 residues. The ends were cut back, 3 bases at V and 9 bases at J, with 12 bases in the middle.

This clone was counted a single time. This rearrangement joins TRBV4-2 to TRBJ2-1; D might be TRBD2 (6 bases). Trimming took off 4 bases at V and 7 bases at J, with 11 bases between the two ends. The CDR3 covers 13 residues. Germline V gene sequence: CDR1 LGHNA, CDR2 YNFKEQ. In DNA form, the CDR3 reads TGTGCCAGCAGCCCCCGTAGCGGAAATGAGCAGTTCTTC. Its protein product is CASSPRSGNEQFF.

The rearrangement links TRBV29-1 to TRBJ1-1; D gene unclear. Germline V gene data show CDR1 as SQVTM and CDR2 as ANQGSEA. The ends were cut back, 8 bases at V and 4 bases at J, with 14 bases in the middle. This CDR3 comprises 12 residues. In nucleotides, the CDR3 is TGCAGCTATGGGCCGGGGTTCACTGAAGCTTTCTTT. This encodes CSYGPGFTEAFF.

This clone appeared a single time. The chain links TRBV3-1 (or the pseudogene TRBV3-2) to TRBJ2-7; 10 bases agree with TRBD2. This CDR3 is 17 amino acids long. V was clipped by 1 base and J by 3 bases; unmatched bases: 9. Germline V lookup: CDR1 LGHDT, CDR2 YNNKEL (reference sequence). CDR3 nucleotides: TGTGCCAGCAGCCAAGCCCCAACTAGCGGGGCCTTCTACGAGCAGTACTTC. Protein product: CASSQAPTSGAFYEQYF.

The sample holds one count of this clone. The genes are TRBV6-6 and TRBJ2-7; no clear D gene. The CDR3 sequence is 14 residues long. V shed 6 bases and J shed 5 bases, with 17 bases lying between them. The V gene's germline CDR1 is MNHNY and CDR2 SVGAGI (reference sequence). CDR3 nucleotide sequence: TGTGCCAGCAGCTTCACACTATCTCGGAACGAGCAGTACTTC. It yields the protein CASSFTLSRNEQYF.

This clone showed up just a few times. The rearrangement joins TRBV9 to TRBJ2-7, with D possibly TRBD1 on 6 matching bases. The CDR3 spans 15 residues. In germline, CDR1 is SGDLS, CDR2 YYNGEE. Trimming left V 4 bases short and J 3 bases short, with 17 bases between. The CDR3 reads CASSRSSGEFYEQYF. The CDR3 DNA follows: TGTGCCAGCAGCCGTAGCTCAGGGGAATTCTACGAGCAGTACTTC.

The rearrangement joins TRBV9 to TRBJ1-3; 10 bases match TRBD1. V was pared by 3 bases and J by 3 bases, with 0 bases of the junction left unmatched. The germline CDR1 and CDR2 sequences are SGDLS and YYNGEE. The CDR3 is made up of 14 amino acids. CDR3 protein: CASSGTGGGNTIYF. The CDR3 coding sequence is TGTGCCAGCAGCGGGACAGGGGGTGGAAACACCATATATTTT.

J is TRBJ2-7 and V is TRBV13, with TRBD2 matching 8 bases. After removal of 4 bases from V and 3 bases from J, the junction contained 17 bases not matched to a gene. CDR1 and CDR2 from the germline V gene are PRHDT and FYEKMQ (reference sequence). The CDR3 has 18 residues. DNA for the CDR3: TGTGCCAGCAGCTCCACAGAAGCGGGAGAGAGGCCCTACTACGAGCAGTACTTC. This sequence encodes CASSSTEAGERPYYEQYF.

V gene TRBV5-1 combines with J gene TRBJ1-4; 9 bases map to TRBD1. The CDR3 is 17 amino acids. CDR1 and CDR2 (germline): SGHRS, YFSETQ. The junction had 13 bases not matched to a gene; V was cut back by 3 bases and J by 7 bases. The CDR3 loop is CASSWGQGGGISEKLFF. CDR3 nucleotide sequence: TGCGCCAGCAGCTGGGGACAGGGAGGCGGTATCAGTGAAAAACTGTTTTTT.

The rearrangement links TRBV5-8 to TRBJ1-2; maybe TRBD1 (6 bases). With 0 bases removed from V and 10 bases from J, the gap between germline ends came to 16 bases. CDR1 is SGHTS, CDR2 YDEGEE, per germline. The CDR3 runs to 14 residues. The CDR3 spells CASSLDRARNVYTF. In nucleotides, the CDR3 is TGTGCCAGCAGCTTGGACAGGGCGCGCAATGTCTACACCTTC.

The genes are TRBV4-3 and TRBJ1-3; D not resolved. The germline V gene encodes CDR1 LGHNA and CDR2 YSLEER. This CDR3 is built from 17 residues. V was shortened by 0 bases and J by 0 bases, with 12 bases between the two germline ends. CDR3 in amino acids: CASSQDGRPISGNTIYF. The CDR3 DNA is TGCGCCAGCAGCCAAGATGGCAGGCCGATCTCTGGAAACACCATATATTTT.

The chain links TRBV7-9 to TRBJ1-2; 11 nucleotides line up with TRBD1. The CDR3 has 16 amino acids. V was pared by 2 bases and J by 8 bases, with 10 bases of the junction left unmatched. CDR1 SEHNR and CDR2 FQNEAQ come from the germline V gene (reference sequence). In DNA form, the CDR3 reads TGTGCCAGCAGCTTATATTTGGACAGGGGGCTAGGAGGCTACACCTTC. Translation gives CASSLYLDRGLGGYTF.

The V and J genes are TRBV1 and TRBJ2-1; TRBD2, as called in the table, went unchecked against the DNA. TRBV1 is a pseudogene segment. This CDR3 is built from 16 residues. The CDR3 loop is CTSSRLAGSSYNEQFF. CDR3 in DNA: TGCACCAGCAGCCGACTAGCGGGTAGCTCCTACAATGAGCAGTTCTTC.

CDR3 sequence (DNA): TGTGCCAGCAGCTCTGGGAGACAGGGGAGGAGAGGAGAGACCCAGTACTTC. Translation gives CASSSGRQGRRGETQYF. V gene TRBV11-3 combines with J gene TRBJ2-5, with 8 bases fitting TRBD1. The CDR3 sequence is 17 residues long. With 4 bases clipped from V and 4 bases from J, the junction kept 14 bases outside the gene matches. Germline CDR1 and CDR2: SGHNT and YENEEA.

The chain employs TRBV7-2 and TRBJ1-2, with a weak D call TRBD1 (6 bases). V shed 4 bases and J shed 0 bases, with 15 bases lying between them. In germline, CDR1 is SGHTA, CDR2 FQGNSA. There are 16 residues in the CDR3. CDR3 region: CASSSGGAATNYGYTF. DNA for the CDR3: TGTGCCAGCAGCTCGGGGGGGGCAGCAACTAACTATGGCTACACCTTC.

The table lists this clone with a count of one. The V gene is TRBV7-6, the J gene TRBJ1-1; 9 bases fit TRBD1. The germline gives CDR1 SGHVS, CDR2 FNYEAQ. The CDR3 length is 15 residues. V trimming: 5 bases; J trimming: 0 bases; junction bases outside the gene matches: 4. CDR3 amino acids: CASSRTGALNTEAFF. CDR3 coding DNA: TGTGCCAGCAGCCGGACAGGGGCCCTGAACACTGAAGCTTTCTTT.